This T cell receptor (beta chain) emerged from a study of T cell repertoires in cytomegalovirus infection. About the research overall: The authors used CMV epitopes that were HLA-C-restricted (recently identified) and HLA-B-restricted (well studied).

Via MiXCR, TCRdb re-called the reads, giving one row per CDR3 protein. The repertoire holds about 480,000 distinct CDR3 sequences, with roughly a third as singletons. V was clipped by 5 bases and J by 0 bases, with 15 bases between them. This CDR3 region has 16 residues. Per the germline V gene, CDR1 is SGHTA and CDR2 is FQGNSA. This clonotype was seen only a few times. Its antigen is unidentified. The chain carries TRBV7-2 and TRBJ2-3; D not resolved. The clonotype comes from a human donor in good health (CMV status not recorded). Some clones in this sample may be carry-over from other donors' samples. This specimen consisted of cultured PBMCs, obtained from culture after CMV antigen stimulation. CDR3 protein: CASSPRTRISTDTQYF. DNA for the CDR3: TGTGCCAGCAGCCCGAGAACAAGAATTAGCACAGATACGCAGTATTTT.